A single sample is the source of the 31 T cell receptor beta chains below, sequenced in a study of molecular identifiers for immune sequencing clone quantification. TCRdb re-called the PCR reads through MiXCR, storing one row per CDR3 protein. The sample holds some 65,000 distinct CDR3 sequences; roughly 18% are singletons and the top ten take about 1.6%. Sequencing input: naive CD8+ T cells from blood, with Jurkat cell RNA spiked in. Documented subset: FACS-sorted CD8+CD4-CCR7+CD45RA+ naive T cells. Receptors were obtained from a human donor in good health. Some libraries in this study had Jurkat cell RNA spiked in.

This clonotype was found many times. This chain connects TRBV24-1 to TRBJ2-3; 8 bases are a match to TRBD2. V dropped 4 bases and J dropped 2; count of bases not matched to a gene: 10. Germline assignment: CDR1 KGHDR and CDR2 SFDVKD. The CDR3 contains 17 residues. This chain's CDR3 is CATSDPTSGGYTDTQYF. The DNA for the CDR3 is TGTGCCACCAGTGACCCCACTAGCGGCGGTTACACAGATACGCAGTATTTT.

Ten or more counts support this clonotype. The V and J genes are TRBV28 and TRBJ1-5; 9 nucleotides line up with TRBD1. Germline V gene sequence: CDR1 MDHEN, CDR2 SYDVKM. V lost 6 bases to trimming and J lost 9 bases; unmatched junction nucleotides: 9. The CDR3 sequence is 14 residues long. CDR3 protein: CASSYGQGYWPQHF. Written as DNA, the CDR3 is TGTGCCAGCAGCTACGGACAGGGGTACTGGCCCCAGCATTTT.

Regarding this clonotype: This clone may be a read error of a much larger clone one base away. This rearrangement joins TRBV7-9 to TRBJ1-4; the match to TRBD1 covers 8 bases. Germline lookup yields CDR1 SEHNR and CDR2 FQNEAQ (reference sequence). This CDR3 has 15 amino acids. In DNA, the CDR3 is TGTGCCAGCAGCTCGGTGACAGGGGATTATGAAAAACTGTCTTTT. Its protein is CASSSVTGDYEKLSF.

This clonotype was seen many times. The chain uses TRBV11-2 and TRBJ1-2; 9 bases line up with TRBD1. Germline V gene lookup returns CDR1 SGHAT and CDR2 FQNNGV. With V trimmed by 2 bases and J by 4 bases, 8 bases remained unmatched. The CDR3 is 16 amino acids. The CDR3 is CASSLRTGGQGYGYTF. CDR3 bases: TGTGCCAGCAGCTTACGTACAGGGGGCCAGGGCTATGGCTACACCTTC.

The table lists this clonotype with many counts. The chain has TRBV4-3 and TRBJ1-5, with D hard to call. This CDR3 spans 14 amino acids. Trimming shortened V by 1 base and J by 0 bases, and 4 bases separated the two germline ends. Germline assignment: CDR1 LGHNA and CDR2 YSLEER. The CDR3 nucleotides are TGCGCCAGCAGCCAAGGAACTAGCAATCAGCCCCAGCATTTT. It specifies CASSQGTSNQPQHF.

V gene TRBV5-6 combines with J gene TRBJ2-1; 11 bases are shared with TRBD2. The germline V gene encodes CDR1 SGHDT and CDR2 YYEEEE. The ends lost 3 bases at V and 3 bases at J; junction bases unmatched: 11. This CDR3 spans 18 amino acids. The CDR3 DNA reads as TGTGCCAGCAGCTCCTCAAGACTAGCGGGGATCCTCTACAATGAGCAGTTCTTC. It yields the protein CASSSSRLAGILYNEQFF.

This clonotype has ten or more counts. The gene calls are TRBV20-1 and TRBJ2-7; the match to TRBD2 covers 9 bases. With V trimmed by 2 bases and J by 4 bases, 15 bases remained unmatched. The CDR3 has 17 amino acids. The germline V gene has CDR1 DFQATT and CDR2 SNEGSKA (reference sequence). CDR3 bases: TGCAGTGCTAGAACCGCGAGGGGTAGCGGGAGTCGGTACGAGCAGTACTTC. As protein: CSARTARGSGSRYEQYF.

This clonotype has just a few counts. A much larger clone lies one base from this, so it may be a read error. This chain uses TRBV6-6 with TRBJ2-5; D is perhaps TRBD2 (6 bases). Per germline, CDR1 MNHNY and CDR2 SVGAGI (reference sequence). The CDR3 is made up of 16 amino acids. With 8 bases removed from V and 9 bases from J, the gap between germline ends came to 28 bases. CDR3 region: CASGGWEAESRWAQYF. The CDR3 DNA sequence: TGTGCCAGCGGGGGTTGGGAGGCGGAATCTCGCTGGGCCCAGTACTTC.

The chain joins TRBV29-1 to TRBJ2-1, with TRBD2 as a possible D gene (6 bases). The V gene lost 6 bases and the J gene lost 10 bases, with 19 bases spanning the gap. This CDR3 is 13 amino acids long. From germline, CDR1 is SQVTM and CDR2 ANQGSEA. The CDR3 DNA reads TGCAGCGTCCCCCTTGGCGGGACGGTCGAGCAGTTCTTC. Translating it yields CSVPLGGTVEQFF.

This clonotype has at least ten counts. The chain joins TRBV14 to TRBJ1-3; D is ambiguous. This CDR3 region has 16 residues. V was trimmed by 0 bases and J by 8 bases, leaving 17 bases between them. Germline CDR1 reads SGHDN; CDR2 reads FVKESK. This chain's CDR3 is CASSQDLVRAVDTIYF. CDR3 nucleotide sequence: TGTGCCAGCAGCCAAGATCTCGTGAGGGCTGTGGACACCATATATTTT.

This clonotype appeared many times. The V call is TRBV11-2, the J call TRBJ1-2; D is uncertain. V lost 5 bases and J lost 11, with 21 bases in between. Germline V CDR1 and CDR2: SGHAT, FQNNGV. The CDR3 is 14 amino acids. Written as DNA, the CDR3 is TGTGCCAGCAGCCCGGAGGAGTCGGGGTTTTGGTACACCTTC. It specifies CASSPEESGFWYTF.

This clonotype was found many times. The chain is built from TRBV27 and TRBJ2-4; 8 bases line up with TRBD1. The CDR3 extends over 13 amino acids. V lost 0 bases to trimming and J lost 14 bases; unmatched junction nucleotides: 6. Germline lookup yields CDR1 MNHEY and CDR2 SMNVEV (reference sequence). This CDR3 is CASSLSRRGLKYF. In nucleotides, the CDR3 is TGTGCCAGCAGTTTATCGCGCAGGGGGCTAAAGTACTTC.

This clonotype has at least ten counts. The CDR3: CSASGSRNEQFF. CDR3 in DNA: TGCAGTGCTAGCGGGAGTAGAAATGAGCAGTTCTTC. The chain has TRBV20-1 and TRBJ2-1; D possibly corresponds to TRBD2 (6 bases). Germline V lookup: CDR1 DFQATT, CDR2 SNEGSKA (reference sequence). This CDR3 spans 12 amino acids. V lost 3 bases and J 7 bases, leaving 10 bases between the germline ends.

The chain combines TRBV4-2 with TRBJ1-4, with D possibly being TRBD1 (5 bases). CDR3 length: 15 amino acids. V lost 0 bases and J 7 bases, leaving 12 bases between the germline ends. Per the germline V gene, CDR1 is LGHNA and CDR2 is YNFKEQ. CDR3 in amino acids: CASSQEQGLGEKLFF. In nucleotides, the CDR3 is TGTGCCAGCAGCCAAGAGCAGGGACTGGGTGAAAAACTGTTTTTT.

This clonotype was counted many times. The CDR3 end shows no conserved phenylalanine or tryptophan, and so a read error is likely. This chain uses TRBV25-1 with TRBJ2-1; no clear D gene. CDR3 size: 15 residues. V was clipped by 6 bases and J by 5 bases, with 17 bases between them. Germline V lookup: CDR1 MGHDK, CDR2 SYGVNS. DNA of the CDR3: TGTGCCAGCAGCGCTCTCTATTCCCTCAACAATGAGCAGTTCTCC. Translating it yields CASSALYSLNNEQFS.

In its sample, this clonotype is medium-sized. The V gene is TRBV10-2, the J gene TRBJ1-1; possibly TRBD1 for D (5 bases). Deletions cut 4 bases from V and 5 bases from J, with 8 bases between. The CDR3 has 12 amino acids. Germline V gene data show CDR1 as WSHSY and CDR2 as SAAADI. Written as DNA, the CDR3 is TGCGCCAGCAGTGTAGGGGATACTGAAGCTTTCTTT. Encoded protein: CASSVGDTEAFF.

This chain joins TRBV19 and TRBJ2-2; D uncertain. Trimming removed 5 bases at V and 3 bases at J, with 13 bases between. The CDR3 is 15 amino acids. Germline V gives CDR1 LNHDA, CDR2 SQIVND (reference sequence). The CDR3 protein is CASSVRRMYTGELFF. CDR3 nucleotides: TGTGCCAGTAGTGTCAGACGGATGTACACCGGGGAGCTGTTTTTT.

This clonotype was seen ten or more times. This sequence joins TRBV27 and TRBJ2-5; D remains ambiguous. Between the trimmed V and J ends, which lost 6 bases and 1 base, there was a span of 12 bases. The CDR3 sequence is 14 residues long. Germline V lookup: CDR1 MNHEY, CDR2 SMNVEV (reference sequence). The CDR3 region has the DNA TGTGCCAGCAGCCAAAACCAGGTCCAAGAGACCCAGTACTTC. Encoded protein: CASSQNQVQETQYF.

This clonotype was counted between two and nine times. The CDR3 nucleotides are TGTGCCACCAGTGGGCTAGCGGACTACAATGAGCAGTTCTTC. Residues: CATSGLADYNEQFF. The rearrangement uses TRBV24-1 and TRBJ2-1, with TRBD2 matching over 7 bases. V trimming: 5 bases; J trimming: 3 bases; junction bases outside the gene matches: 3. The germline gives CDR1 KGHDR, CDR2 SFDVKD. The CDR3 sequence is 14 residues long.

In its sample, this clonotype was seen many times. The chain recombines TRBV7-2 with TRBJ2-7; 14 bases map to TRBD2. The CDR3 is 18 amino acids. CDR1 SGHTA and CDR2 FQGNSA come from the germline V gene. J gave up 3 bases and V 2 bases, and 9 bases lay outside the gene matches. The CDR3 region has the DNA TGTGCCAGCAGCTTAATCGTTGGGACTAGCGGGAGTATCTACGAGCAGTACTTC. It specifies CASSLIVGTSGSIYEQYF.

A note on this clonotype: A much bigger clone sits one base away, suggesting this may be a read error. The chain links TRBV12-3 or TRBV12-4 to TRBJ2-5; D is uncertain. The CDR3 covers 12 residues. V shed 2 bases and J shed 8 bases, with 9 bases lying between them. CDR3 residues: CASSLSGETQYF. CDR3 DNA: TGTGCCAGCAGTTTAAGTGGGGAAACCCAGTACTTC.

V is TRBV5-4 and J is TRBJ2-1; 7 bases are shared with TRBD1. J lost 15 bases, V lost 3 bases, and 6 bases had no gene match. The length of the CDR3 is 11 residues. Per the germline V gene, CDR1 is SGHNT and CDR2 is YYREEE (reference sequence). Here the CDR3 DNA reads TGTGCCAGCAGCTACAGGGGCCTTCCGTTCTTC. Its protein product is CASSYRGLPFF.

In its sample, this clonotype was seen many times. This chain uses TRBV4-1 with TRBJ1-2; possible D gene TRBD1, 6 bases. The CDR3 extends over 20 amino acids. V gave up 4 bases and J gave up 5 bases, with 32 bases separating them. Looked up from germline, CDR1 is MGHRA and CDR2 is YSYEKL. The DNA for the CDR3 is TGCGCCAGCAGCCGCTCCCGAGTCAGTGTTGTTGCGGGGGCCGGGTATGGCTACACCTTC. This gives the protein CASSRSRVSVVAGAGYGYTF.

This clonotype showed up many times. V is TRBV4-1 and J is TRBJ1-2; weak D call: TRBD1 (6 bases). The germline V and J ends were trimmed by 1 base and 3 bases, with 12 bases remaining between them. This CDR3 is 15 amino acids long. Germline CDR1 is MGHRA and CDR2 is YSYEKL. The CDR3 loop reads CASSQGGGRDYGYTF. For the CDR3, the DNA is TGCGCCAGCAGCCAAGGGGGGGGGCGGGACTATGGCTACACCTTC.

Remarks on this clonotype: Given the absence of the conserved phenylalanine or tryptophan at the CDR3 end, a read error is likely. This CDR3 reads CASSQETGVDEQYL. The CDR3 coding sequence is TGCGCCAGCAGCCAAGAGACAGGGGTCGACGAGCAGTACCTC. This chain uses TRBV4-3 with TRBJ2-7; 8 nucleotides match TRBD1. V trimming: 0 bases; J trimming: 5 bases; junction bases outside the gene matches: 3. CDR3 length: 14 amino acids. Germline V gene lookup returns CDR1 LGHNA and CDR2 YSLEER.

This clonotype has ten or more counts. V and J are TRBV11-2 and TRBJ2-7; 9 bases match TRBD2. The germline V gene has CDR1 SGHAT and CDR2 FQNNGV. The junction had 3 bases not matched to a gene; V was cut back by 1 base and J by 5 bases. This CDR3 is 14 amino acids long. CDR3 bases: TGTGCCAGCAGCTTAGGGGGGACTAGCCACGAGCAGTACTTC. Translated, it gives CASSLGGTSHEQYF.

This clonotype was recorded a few times. As the CDR3 is not closed by the conserved phenylalanine or tryptophan, this likely results from a read error. The chain carries TRBV11-3 and TRBJ2-7; perhaps TRBD1 as D (5 bases). Trimming removed 5 bases from V and 5 bases from J, with 19 bases in between. The CDR3 is 15 amino acids. CDR1 is SGHNT, CDR2 YENEEA, per germline. In DNA form, the CDR3 reads TGTGCCAGCAGCCCCTGGGGCGTGGGAAGGGACGAGCAGTACCTC. It encodes CASSPWGVGRDEQYL.

About this clonotype: A much larger clone differs by one base, so this may be a read error. The CDR3 is CASSPPGDGDTQYF. CDR3 nucleotides: TGTGCCAGCAGCCCCCCGGGGGATGGGGATACGCAGTATTTT. The chain combines TRBV7-3 with TRBJ2-3; the D gene is possibly TRBD2 (6 bases). V lost 5 bases, J lost 6 bases, and 15 bases lay in between. Germline V gene lookup returns CDR1 SGHTA and CDR2 FQGTGA. CDR3 length equals 14 residues.

This clonotype was detected ten times or more. The rearrangement uses TRBV4-1 and TRBJ2-7; TRBD1 or TRBD2 may be the D gene (6 bases each). V was clipped by 3 bases and J by 8 bases, with 17 bases between them. The CDR3 runs 14 residues. CDR1 is MGHRA and CDR2 is YSYEKL in the germline V gene. The CDR3 DNA follows: TGCGCCAGCAGCCAGTTGGAGGGGGTGGTGCAGCAGTACTTC. Translating it yields CASSQLEGVVQQYF.

This clonotype was recorded at least ten times. J is TRBJ2-7 and V is TRBV6-5, with TRBD1 matching 7 bases. After removal of 0 bases from V and 5 bases from J, the junction contained 10 bases not matched to a gene. From germline, CDR1 is MNHEY and CDR2 SVGAGI. The CDR3 runs to 16 residues. CDR3 sequence reads: CASSYSLRGPVDEQYF. In DNA, the CDR3 is TGTGCCAGCAGTTACTCATTAAGGGGGCCGGTCGACGAGCAGTACTTC.

This clonotype has at least ten counts. This sequence joins TRBV9 and TRBJ1-3, with D unclear. Trimming removed 5 bases at V and 0 bases at J, with 12 bases between. There are 15 residues in the CDR3. Germline loops: CDR1 SGDLS, CDR2 YYNGEE. The CDR3 nucleotides read TGTGCCAGCAGTGTGGAAAAGGGCTCTGGAAACACCATATATTTT. It specifies CASSVEKGSGNTIYF.